This TCR beta chain was observed in a study of blood T cell repertoires in COVID-19. Measured with immunoSEQ multiplex PCR; TCRdb has only the in-frame clones, and not every one. The top ten hold around 4% of the sample, which has 140,000 or so clones, roughly four fifths seen once. Per the germline V gene, CDR1 is SGHVS and CDR2 is FNYEAQ. The germline V and J ends were trimmed by 0 bases and 2 bases, with 5 bases remaining between them. The CDR3 covers 14 residues. Sequencing was performed on peripheral blood. The genes are TRBV7-6 and TRBJ1-5, with D possibly being TRBD1 (5 bases). The receptor was isolated from a woman older than 75 with acute or convalescent COVID-19. The CDR3 protein is CASSLAQGNQPQHF. The CDR3, as DNA: TGTGCCAGCAGCTTAGCACAGGGCAATCAGCCCCAGCATTTT. Based on the CDR3 plus reference TRBV7-6 and TRBJ1-5, the full variable domain is GAGVSQSPRYKVTKRGQDVALRCDPISGHVSLYWYRQALGQGPEFLTYFNYEAQQDKSGLPNDRFSAERPEGSISTLTIQRTEQRDSAMYRCASSLAQGNQPQHFGDGTRLSIL.